A selection of T cell receptor beta chains follows, all from one sample in a study of blood T cell repertoires in COVID-19. Repertoires were generated with immunoSEQ multiplex PCR, while TCRdb's copy carries only in-frame clones and drops some. The repertoire consists of a few hundred thousand clones, with over 75% occurring once and the leading ten covering 10%. The sample taken for sequencing was peripheral blood. These receptor sequences come from a woman aged 70-85 years with COVID-19, enrolled during active disease. The CDR3 runs from the conserved cysteine through the conserved F or W. D genes are given only for firm matches. Clone size is shown for a subset of rows, as once, few, many or a class of expanded clone.

j_gene: TRBJ2-1; v_gene: TRBV5-4; d_gene: -; abundance: -; CDR3nt: TGTGCCAGCAGCTTGGCTGGTCGGAATGAGCAGTTCTTC; CDR3aa: CASSLAGRNEQFF
j_gene: TRBJ2-6; v_gene: TRBV15; d_gene: -; abundance: once; CDR3nt: TGTGCCACCAGCAGAGCTTCTGGGGCCAACGTCCTGACTTTC; CDR3aa: CATSRASGANVLTF
j_gene: TRBJ2-1; v_gene: TRBV5-4; d_gene: TRBD1; abundance: -; CDR3nt: TGTGCCAGCAGCTCCCGACAGGGGCGCTCCTACAATGAGCAGTTCTTC; CDR3aa: CASSSRQGRSYNEQFF
j_gene: TRBJ2-1; v_gene: TRBV3-1/TRBV3-2; d_gene: TRBD2; abundance: once; CDR3nt: TGTGCCAGCAGTCTCAAAGGACTAGCGGATGAGCAGTTCTTC; CDR3aa: CASSLKGLADEQFF
j_gene: TRBJ1-1; v_gene: TRBV18; d_gene: -; abundance: -; CDR3nt: TGTGCCAGCTCAGTTGGAGGGATCGGGACTGAAGCTTTCTTT; CDR3aa: CASSVGGIGTEAFF
j_gene: TRBJ1-1; v_gene: TRBV9; d_gene: -; abundance: -; CDR3nt: TGTGCCAGCAGCGTAGCTCTGAACACTGAAGCTTTCTTT; CDR3aa: CASSVALNTEAFF
j_gene: TRBJ2-6; v_gene: TRBV6-5; d_gene: -; abundance: -; CDR3nt: TGTGCCAGCAATCGAGACTTGAAGTGGGCCAACGTCCTGACTTTC; CDR3aa: CASNRDLKWANVLTF
j_gene: TRBJ2-7; v_gene: TRBV11-2; d_gene: -; abundance: -; CDR3nt: TGTGCCAGCAGCTTAGATGGCAGACAGGGAGGCCACGAGCAGTACTTC; CDR3aa: CASSLDGRQGGHEQYF
j_gene: TRBJ2-7; v_gene: TRBV7-3; d_gene: -; abundance: -; CDR3nt: TGTGCCAGCAGCTTAAGGGGCGGAGGGGCCTACGAGCAGTACTTC; CDR3aa: CASSLRGGGAYEQYF
j_gene: TRBJ1-1; v_gene: TRBV18; d_gene: -; abundance: -; CDR3nt: TGTGCCAGCTCACCAAGAGACAGAAAGAACACTGAAGCTTTCTTT; CDR3aa: CASSPRDRKNTEAFF